The clone carrying this TCR beta chain was counted ten times or more. Its antigen is as yet unknown. These data originate in a study of regulatory T cells in long-lasting Graves disease. The time point here: newly diagnosed GD, antithyroid drugs for less than 3 months. The authors made the TCR library using RNA they extracted from PBMCs. HTBI primers from iRepertoire and Arm-PCR of CDR3 regions yielded the TCR beta libraries. A single record per CDR3 protein comes from TCRdb applying MiXCR to the multiplex PCR reads. The sample records hundreds of thousands of distinct CDR3 sequences, 15% to 17% being singletons. General observations from the study: Persistent patients shared more public clonotypes (approximately 2,700) than newly diagnosed patients (966). Lower TCR diversity was seen in persistent Graves' patients than in newly diagnosed ones.

Per germline, CDR1 SGHAT and CDR2 FQNNGV. The junction had 7 bases not matched to a gene; V was cut back by 5 bases and J by 7 bases. The CDR3 spans 14 residues. This sequence joins TRBV11-2 and TRBJ1-5; TRBD1 agrees at 8 bases. This TCR derives from a female donor with Graves disease. The sequences come from peripheral blood mononuclear cells (PBMCs), collected at new diagnosis, from a patient treated with antithyroid drugs. CDR3 residues: CASSPTRGHQPQHF. CDR3 nucleotide sequence: TGTGCCAGCAGCCCGACCAGGGGGCACCAGCCCCAGCATTTT.